The 27 T cell receptor beta chains reported below all come from one sample, sequenced in a study of shared clonotypes between healthy human individuals. Naive CD8 isolation took CD45RO-negative cells positively selected for CCR7 and excluded terminally differentiated effector memory CD45RA+ cells. Method: immunoSEQ multiplex PCR; TCRdb's copy keeps in-frame clones and lacks some. The sample lists more than 550,000 clones, about 90% occurring once. The sample comprised naive CD8+ T cells sorted from blood. The receptor set was obtained from a young man in good health.

The chain uses TRBV10-3 and TRBJ2-1; possibly TRBD2 for D (5 bases). Germline loops: CDR1 ENHRY, CDR2 SYGVKD. Trimming removed 4 bases at V and 5 bases at J, with 18 bases between. The CDR3 has 16 amino acids. The CDR3 loop is CAISGGGPRPDNEQFF. The CDR3 DNA is TGTGCCATCAGTGGCGGAGGACCACGACCCGACAATGAGCAGTTCTTC.

The chain combines TRBV2 with TRBJ2-1; TRBD2 matches 9 bases. Germline CDR1 and CDR2: SNHLY and FYNNEI. The V gene end was trimmed by 7 bases and the J gene end by 1 base; junction bases not matched to a gene: 11. CDR3 length equals 17 residues. CDR3 region: CASTGLAIFRSYNEQFF. CDR3 DNA: TGTGCCAGCACAGGACTAGCGATATTTAGGTCCTACAATGAGCAGTTCTTC.

This clone was recorded a few times. The chain combines TRBV27 with TRBJ2-1; 13 bases match TRBD2. Per germline, CDR1 MNHEY and CDR2 SMNVEV (reference sequence). The CDR3 length is 17 residues. V shed 7 bases and J 2 bases; nucleotides not matched to a gene: 8. CDR3 in amino acids: CASTGTSGNGTYNEQFF. CDR3 DNA sequence: TGTGCCAGCACCGGGACTAGCGGGAACGGTACCTACAATGAGCAGTTCTTC.

The V gene is TRBV13, the J gene TRBJ1-5; weak D call: TRBD1 (6 bases). CDR1 is PRHDT, CDR2 FYEKMQ, per germline (reference sequence). This CDR3 is 13 amino acids long. Trimming left V 5 bases short and J 7 bases short, with 12 bases between. The CDR3 here is CASSIRGGQPQHF. The DNA for the CDR3 is TGTGCCAGCAGCATCAGGGGAGGCCAGCCCCAGCATTTT.

This sequence joins TRBV5-5 and TRBJ1-5, with D possibly matching TRBD1 (6 bases). Trimming cost V 0 bases and J 6 bases, with 13 bases left between them. CDR1 is SGHKS and CDR2 is YYEKEE in the germline V gene (reference sequence). The CDR3 runs to 15 residues. The CDR3 DNA is TGTGCCAGCAGCTTGGACGGGGGCGCAGGTCAGCCCCAGCATTTT. It codes for CASSLDGGAGQPQHF.

A note on this clone: A read error may produce the germline difference seen at one junction end. Other DNA sequences from this sample encode an identical CDR3 as well. This chain connects TRBV14 to TRBJ2-1; D is unresolved. Germline values: CDR1 SGHDN, CDR2 FVKESK. There are 11 residues in the CDR3. CDR3 in DNA: TGTGTCAGCAGCCATGGGAATGAACAGTTCTTC. Protein product: CVSSHGNEQFF.

The chain links TRBV4-2 to TRBJ2-7; 8 positions match TRBD1. CDR1 and CDR2 from the germline V gene are LGHNA and YNFKEQ. The CDR3 is 15 amino acids. The V segment lost 4 bases and the J segment 2 bases; nucleotides outside the gene matches: 7. CDR3 sequence: CASSPDREWTYEQYF. The DNA for the CDR3 is TGTGCCAGCAGCCCGGACAGGGAATGGACCTACGAGCAGTACTTC.

The gene calls are TRBV2 and TRBJ2-7; D gene uncertain. With 5 bases removed from V and 2 bases from J, the gap between germline ends came to 7 bases. In germline, CDR1 is SNHLY, CDR2 FYNNEI. CDR3 size: 12 residues. CDR3: CASSSDTYEQYF. The CDR3 DNA sequence: TGTGCCAGCAGTAGCGATACCTACGAGCAGTACTTC.

The chain recombines TRBV11-2 with TRBJ1-3; D is ambiguous. The CDR3 length is 14 residues. Germline loops: CDR1 SGHAT, CDR2 FQNNGV. Trimming removed 3 bases at V and 2 bases at J, with 8 bases between. The CDR3 DNA is TGTGCCAGCAGCTTTCACGGGGCTGGAAACACCATATATTTT. It translates to CASSFHGAGNTIYF.

J is TRBJ2-7 and V is TRBV27, with D hard to call. Germline loops: CDR1 MNHEY, CDR2 SMNVEV (reference sequence). V lost 4 bases and J lost 5, with 15 bases in between. The CDR3 runs 14 residues. CDR3 bases: TGTGCCAGCAGTTCCGCCGGGCCCAAAAACGAGCAGTACTTC. Its protein is CASSSAGPKNEQYF.

J is TRBJ2-3 and V is TRBV6-5; D could derive from TRBD1 or TRBD2 (6 bases each). Germline loops: CDR1 MNHEY, CDR2 SVGAGI. The length of the CDR3 is 16 residues. Trimming removed 0 bases at V and 4 bases at J, with 14 bases between. DNA of the CDR3: TGTGCCAGCAGTTACTCTCAGGGGAGGCTGTCAGATACGCAGTATTTT. Its translation is CASSYSQGRLSDTQYF.

The chain joins TRBV13 to TRBJ2-7; D call uncertain. CDR3 length: 14 amino acids. CDR1 PRHDT and CDR2 FYEKMQ come from the germline V gene (reference sequence). Trimming stripped 4 bases from V and 6 bases from J, with 16 bases between. The CDR3 loop is CASSSILSIGEQYF. For the CDR3, the DNA is TGTGCCAGCAGCTCAATATTATCGATTGGCGAGCAGTACTTC.

This chain links TRBV19 with TRBJ1-5; D is perhaps TRBD1 (6 bases). CDR1 is LNHDA, CDR2 SQIVND, per germline (reference sequence). The CDR3 sequence is 16 residues long. The V and J ends lost 6 bases and 3 bases respectively, with 18 bases between them. CDR3 protein: CASSSASTGINQPQHF. The CDR3 DNA reads TGTGCCAGTAGCTCCGCCTCCACAGGGATCAATCAGCCCCAGCATTTT.

This sequence joins TRBV7-9 and TRBJ2-7, with a weak D call TRBD2 (6 bases). From germline, CDR1 is SEHNR and CDR2 FQNEAQ (reference sequence). CDR3 size: 15 residues. Trimming took off 4 bases at V and 2 bases at J, with 15 bases between the two ends. The CDR3 here is CASSSRTPGAYEQYF. The CDR3 region has the DNA TGTGCCAGCAGCTCTCGGACGCCGGGGGCCTACGAGCAGTACTTC.

The sample holds one count of this clone. The chain recombines TRBV6-1 with TRBJ1-5; D is possibly TRBD1 (6 bases). The V gene's germline CDR1 is MNHNS and CDR2 SASEGT. V was clipped by 6 bases and J by 2 bases, with 8 bases between them. The length of the CDR3 is 13 residues. CDR3 sequence: CASSPGGNQPQHF. The CDR3, as DNA: TGTGCCAGCAGCCCAGGGGGCAATCAGCCCCAGCATTTT.

The chain uses TRBV19 and TRBJ2-1, with D perhaps being TRBD1 or TRBD2 (5 bases each). The ends were cut back, 7 bases at V and 1 base at J, with 14 bases in the middle. The CDR3 has 15 residues. CDR1 and CDR2 from the germline V gene are LNHDA and SQIVND (reference sequence). In DNA, the CDR3 is TGTGCCAGTACCCAGGGACCTAGATCCTACAATGAGCAGTTCTTC. This gives the protein CASTQGPRSYNEQFF.

The chain links TRBV7-9 to TRBJ1-1; tentative D call: TRBD1 (5 bases). The CDR3 spans 12 residues. CDR1 SEHNR and CDR2 FQNEAQ come from the germline V gene (reference sequence). V was trimmed by 2 bases and J by 6 bases, leaving 7 bases between them. As DNA, the CDR3 is TGTGCCAGCAGCTTACGACAGTCTGAAGCTTTCTTT. This translates into CASSLRQSEAFF.

J is TRBJ1-3 and V is TRBV10-3; TRBD1 is a possible D gene (6 bases). This CDR3 is built from 15 residues. V was cut by 10 bases and J by 3 bases, with 19 bases left in between. Looked up from germline, CDR1 is ENHRY and CDR2 is SYGVKD. The CDR3: CATGTTRDSGNTIYF. CDR3 sequence (DNA): TGTGCCACCGGGACAACAAGAGATAGTGGAAACACCATATATTTT.

This clone was counted a single time. The V and J genes are TRBV29-1 and TRBJ2-1; TRBD2 aligns across 14 bases. The CDR3 covers 15 residues. Germline trimming cut 4 bases from V and 2 bases from J; bases unmatched to any gene: 1. Germline values: CDR1 SQVTM, CDR2 ANQGSEA. The CDR3 sequence is CSVGLAGGTYNEQFF. DNA for the CDR3: TGCAGCGTTGGACTAGCGGGAGGGACCTACAATGAGCAGTTCTTC.

This chain connects TRBV6-4 to TRBJ2-7, with D possibly TRBD1 on 5 matching bases. CDR3 size: 14 residues. V shed 2 bases and J shed 6 bases, with 14 bases lying between them. Germline lookup yields CDR1 MRHNA and CDR2 SNTAGT. DNA for the CDR3: TGTGCCAGCAGTGACGCCCCAGGGTCCGGCGAGCAGTACTTC. Protein: CASSDAPGSGEQYF.

The chain has TRBV28 and TRBJ2-7, with 7 bases that match TRBD2. Germline CDR1 MDHEN, CDR2 SYDVKM. This CDR3 has 16 residues. Germline trimming cut 2 bases from V and 0 bases from J; bases unmatched to any gene: 7. DNA of the CDR3: TGTGCCAGCAGTTTAATAGCGGGCGGATCCTCCTACGAGCAGTACTTC. This translates into CASSLIAGGSSYEQYF.

The V gene is TRBV29-1, the J gene TRBJ2-1; 12 positions agree with TRBD2. The V and J ends lost 4 bases and 9 bases, in that order; junction bases with no gene match: 7. Germline-derived CDR1 and CDR2 are SQVTM and ANQGSEA. CDR3 length: 14 amino acids. This CDR3 is CSVGLAGAGGEQFF. For the CDR3, the DNA is TGCAGCGTTGGACTAGCGGGAGCGGGAGGTGAGCAGTTCTTC.

This chain links TRBV19 with TRBJ2-7; possible D gene TRBD1, 5 bases. CDR3 length: 15 residues. CDR1 LNHDA and CDR2 SQIVND come from the germline V gene (reference sequence). The V end lost 6 bases, the J end lost 3 bases, and 18 bases lay between the germline ends. CDR3 region: CASSPTGSKDYEQYF. CDR3 nucleotide sequence: TGTGCCAGTAGCCCTACAGGTAGCAAAGACTACGAGCAGTACTTC.

This clone has a single count. This chain joins TRBV4-1 and TRBJ2-5; 8 bases are a match to TRBD2. The J call may be wrong; the DNA end is better matched by TRBJ2-7. Germline-derived CDR1 and CDR2 are MGHRA and YSYEKL. The CDR3 extends over 14 amino acids. This CDR3 reads CASSQDLLAGEQYF. In DNA form, the CDR3 reads TGCGCCAGCAGCCAAGATCTCCTAGCGGGCGAGCAGTACTTC.

This sequence joins TRBV15 and TRBJ2-7, with D possibly being TRBD2 (6 bases). The CDR3 spans 16 residues. The germline V gene encodes CDR1 LNHNV and CDR2 YYDKDF (reference sequence). The V gene lost 0 bases and the J gene lost 2 bases, with 14 bases spanning the gap. CDR3 protein: CATSREGGWRAYEQYF. For the CDR3, the DNA is TGTGCCACCAGCAGAGAGGGGGGTTGGAGGGCCTACGAGCAGTACTTC.

CDR3 coding DNA: TGTGCCAGCAGTGATCTGGCAGCCTCCTACGAGCAGTACTTC. Protein: CASSDLAASYEQYF. This sequence joins TRBV2 and TRBJ2-7; D is uncertain. Trimming took off 3 bases at V and 0 bases at J, with 9 bases between the two ends. This CDR3 has 14 amino acids. Germline V gene lookup returns CDR1 SNHLY and CDR2 FYNNEI.

V is TRBV11-2 and J is TRBJ2-7, with a tentative D call TRBD2 (6 bases). V lost 5 bases and J 0 bases, leaving 17 bases between the germline ends. CDR1 and CDR2 from the germline V gene are SGHAT and FQNNGV. The CDR3 extends over 16 amino acids. CDR3 nucleotide sequence: TGTGCCAGCAGCGGGCTTCGGGGGACCACCTCCTACGAGCAGTACTTC. Its translation: CASSGLRGTTSYEQYF.